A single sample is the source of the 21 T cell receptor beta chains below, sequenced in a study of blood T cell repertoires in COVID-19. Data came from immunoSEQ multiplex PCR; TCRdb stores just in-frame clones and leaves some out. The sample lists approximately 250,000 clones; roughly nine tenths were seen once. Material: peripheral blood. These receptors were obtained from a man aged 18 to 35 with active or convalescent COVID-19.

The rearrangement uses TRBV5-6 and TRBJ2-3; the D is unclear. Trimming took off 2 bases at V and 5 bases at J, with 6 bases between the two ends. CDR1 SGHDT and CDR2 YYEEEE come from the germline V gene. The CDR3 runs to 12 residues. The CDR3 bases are TGTGCCAGCAGCTTAGCCAAAGATACGCAGTATTTT. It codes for CASSLAKDTQYF.

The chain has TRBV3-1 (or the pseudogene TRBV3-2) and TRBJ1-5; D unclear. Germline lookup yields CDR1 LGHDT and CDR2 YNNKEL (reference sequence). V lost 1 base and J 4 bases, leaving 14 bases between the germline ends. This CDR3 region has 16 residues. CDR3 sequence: CASSQGGTTGNQPQHF. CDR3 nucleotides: TGTGCCAGCAGCCAAGGGGGAACGACGGGGAATCAGCCCCAGCATTTT.

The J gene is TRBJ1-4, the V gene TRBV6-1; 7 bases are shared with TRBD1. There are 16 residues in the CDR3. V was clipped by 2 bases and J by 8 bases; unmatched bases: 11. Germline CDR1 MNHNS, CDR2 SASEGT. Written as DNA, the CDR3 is TGTGCCAGCAGTGAAAGGGGGACAGATCTTTGGGAAAAACTGTTTTTT. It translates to CASSERGTDLWEKLFF.

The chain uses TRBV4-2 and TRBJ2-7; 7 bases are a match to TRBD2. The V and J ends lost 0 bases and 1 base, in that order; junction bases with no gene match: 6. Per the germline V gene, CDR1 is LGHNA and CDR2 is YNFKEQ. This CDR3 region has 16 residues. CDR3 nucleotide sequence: TGTGCCAGCAGCCAAGACCAAGCGGGGTTATCCTACGAGCAGTACTTC. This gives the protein CASSQDQAGLSYEQYF.

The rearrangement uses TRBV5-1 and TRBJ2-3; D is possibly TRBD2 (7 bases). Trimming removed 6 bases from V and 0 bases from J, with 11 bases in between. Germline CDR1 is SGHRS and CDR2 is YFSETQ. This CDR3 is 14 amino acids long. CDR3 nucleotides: TGCGCCAGCAAGGGGGGGGTTAGCACAGATACGCAGTATTTT. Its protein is CASKGGVSTDTQYF.

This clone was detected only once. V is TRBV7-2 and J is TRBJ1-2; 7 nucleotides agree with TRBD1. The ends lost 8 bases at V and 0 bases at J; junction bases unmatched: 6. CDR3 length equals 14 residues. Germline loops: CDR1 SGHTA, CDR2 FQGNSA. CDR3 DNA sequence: TGTGCCAGCGTCCGGGACAGAACTAACTATGGCTACACCTTC. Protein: CASVRDRTNYGYTF. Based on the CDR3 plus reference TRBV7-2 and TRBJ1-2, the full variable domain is GAGVSQSPSNKVTEKGKDVELRCDPISGHTALYWYRQSLGQGLEFLIYFQGNSAPDKSGLPSDRFSAERTGGSVSTLTIQRTQQEDSAVYLCASVRDRTNYGYTFGSGTRLTVV.

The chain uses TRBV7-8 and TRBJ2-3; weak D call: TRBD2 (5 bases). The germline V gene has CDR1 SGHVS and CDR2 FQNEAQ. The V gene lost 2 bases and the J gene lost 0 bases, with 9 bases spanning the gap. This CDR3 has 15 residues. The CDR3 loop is CASSLPGESTDTQYF. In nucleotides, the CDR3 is TGTGCCAGCAGCTTACCCGGGGAAAGCACAGATACGCAGTATTTT.

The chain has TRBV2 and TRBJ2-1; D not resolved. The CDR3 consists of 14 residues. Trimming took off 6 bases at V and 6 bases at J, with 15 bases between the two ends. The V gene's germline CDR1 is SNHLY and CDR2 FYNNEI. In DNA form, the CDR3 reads TGTGCCAGCAGCGAGGCCCTGCTCAGCAATGAGCAGTTCTTC. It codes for CASSEALLSNEQFF.

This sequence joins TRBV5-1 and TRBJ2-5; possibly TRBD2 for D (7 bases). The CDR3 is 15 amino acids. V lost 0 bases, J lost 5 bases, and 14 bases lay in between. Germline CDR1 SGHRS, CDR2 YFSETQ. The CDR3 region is CASSLVGGASETQYF. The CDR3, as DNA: TGCGCCAGCAGCTTGGTGGGGGGGGCCAGTGAGACCCAGTACTTC. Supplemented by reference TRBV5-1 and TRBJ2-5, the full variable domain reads KAGVTQTPRYLIKTRGQQVTLSCSPISGHRSVSWYQQTPGQGLQFLFEYFSETQRNKGNFPGRFSGRQFSNSRSEMNVSTLELGDSALYLCASSLVGGASETQYFGPGTRLLVL.

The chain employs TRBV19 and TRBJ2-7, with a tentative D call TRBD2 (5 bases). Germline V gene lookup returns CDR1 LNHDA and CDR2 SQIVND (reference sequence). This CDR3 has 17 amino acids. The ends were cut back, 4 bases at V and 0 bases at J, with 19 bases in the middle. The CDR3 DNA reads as TGTGCCAGTAGTAACCCCGCGGGTTTTGAGGGCTCCTACGAGCAGTACTTC. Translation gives CASSNPAGFEGSYEQYF.

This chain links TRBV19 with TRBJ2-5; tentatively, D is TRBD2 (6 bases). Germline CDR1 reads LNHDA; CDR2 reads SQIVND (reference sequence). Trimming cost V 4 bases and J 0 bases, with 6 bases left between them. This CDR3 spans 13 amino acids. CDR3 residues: CASSTSDQETQYF. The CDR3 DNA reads TGTGCCAGTAGTACTAGCGACCAAGAGACCCAGTACTTC.

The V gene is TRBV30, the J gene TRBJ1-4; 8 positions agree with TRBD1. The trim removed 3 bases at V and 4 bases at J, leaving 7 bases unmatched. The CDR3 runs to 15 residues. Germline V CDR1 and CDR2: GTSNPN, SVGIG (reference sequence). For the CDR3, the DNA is TGTGCCTGGAGCTTGAGACAGGGGTTTAATGAAAAACTGTTTTTT. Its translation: CAWSLRQGFNEKLFF.

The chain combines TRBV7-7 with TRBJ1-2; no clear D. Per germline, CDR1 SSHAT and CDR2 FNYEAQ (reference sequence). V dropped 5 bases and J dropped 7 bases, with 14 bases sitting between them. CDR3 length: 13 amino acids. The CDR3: CASSQLSGAGYTF. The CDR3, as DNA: TGTGCCAGCAGCCAACTAAGTGGAGCTGGCTACACCTTC.

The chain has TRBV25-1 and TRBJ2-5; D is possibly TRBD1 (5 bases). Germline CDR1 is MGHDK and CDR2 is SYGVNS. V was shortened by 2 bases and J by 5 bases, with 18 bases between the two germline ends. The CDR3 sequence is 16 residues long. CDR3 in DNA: TGTGCCAGCAGTGAAATCAATAACCGGCCAGGGGAGACCCAGTACTTC. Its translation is CASSEINNRPGETQYF. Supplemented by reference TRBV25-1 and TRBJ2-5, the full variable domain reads EADIYQTPRYLVIGTGKKITLECSQTMGHDKMYWYQQDPGMELHLIHYSYGVNSTEKGDLSSESTVSRIRTEHFPLTLESARPSHTSQYLCASSEINNRPGETQYFGPGTRLLVL.

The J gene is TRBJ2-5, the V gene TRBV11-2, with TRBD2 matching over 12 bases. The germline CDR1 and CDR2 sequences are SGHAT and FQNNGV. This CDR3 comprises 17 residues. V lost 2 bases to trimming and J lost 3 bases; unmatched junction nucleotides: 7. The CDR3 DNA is TGTGCCAGCAGCTTATGGGCTAGCGGGGGGGCCGAAGAGACCCAGTACTTC. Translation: CASSLWASGGAEETQYF.

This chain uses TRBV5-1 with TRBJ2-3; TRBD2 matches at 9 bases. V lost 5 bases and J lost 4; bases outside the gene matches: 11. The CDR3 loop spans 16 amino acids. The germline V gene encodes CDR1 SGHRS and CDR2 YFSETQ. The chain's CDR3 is CASSFQAGGNSDTQYF. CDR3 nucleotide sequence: TGCGCCAGCAGTTTTCAAGCGGGGGGTAACTCAGATACGCAGTATTTT.

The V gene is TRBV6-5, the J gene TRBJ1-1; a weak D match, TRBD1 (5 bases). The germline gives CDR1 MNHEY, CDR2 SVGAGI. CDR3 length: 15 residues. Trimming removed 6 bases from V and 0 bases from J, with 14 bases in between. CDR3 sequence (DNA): TGTGCCAGCAGACTCGGGGGAGGTATGAACACTGAAGCTTTCTTT. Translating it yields CASRLGGGMNTEAFF.

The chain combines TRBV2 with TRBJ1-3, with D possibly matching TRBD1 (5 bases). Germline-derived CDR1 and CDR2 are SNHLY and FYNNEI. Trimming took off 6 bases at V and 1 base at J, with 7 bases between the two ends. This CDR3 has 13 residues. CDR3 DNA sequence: TGTGCCAGCAGAAGACAGTCTGGAAACACCATATATTTT. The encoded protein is CASRRQSGNTIYF.

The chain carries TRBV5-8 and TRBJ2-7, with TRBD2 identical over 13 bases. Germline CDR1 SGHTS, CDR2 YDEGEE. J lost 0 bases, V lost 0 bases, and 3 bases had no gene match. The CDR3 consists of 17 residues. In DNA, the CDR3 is TGTGCCAGCAGCTTGGGGGGACTAGCGGGAACCTCCTACGAGCAGTACTTC. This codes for CASSLGGLAGTSYEQYF. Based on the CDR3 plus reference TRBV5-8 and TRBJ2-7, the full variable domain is EAGVTQSPTHLIKTRGQQATLRCSPISGHTSVYWYQQALGLGLQFLLWYDEGEERNRGNFPPRFSGRQFPNYSSELNVNALELEDSALYLCASSLGGLAGTSYEQYFGPGTRLTVT.

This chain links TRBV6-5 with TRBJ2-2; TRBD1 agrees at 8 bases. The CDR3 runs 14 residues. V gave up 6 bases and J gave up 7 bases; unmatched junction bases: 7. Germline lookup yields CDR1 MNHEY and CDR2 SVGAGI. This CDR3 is CASRLQGDGGELFF. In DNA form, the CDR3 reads TGTGCCAGCAGACTACAGGGGGACGGCGGGGAGCTGTTTTTT.

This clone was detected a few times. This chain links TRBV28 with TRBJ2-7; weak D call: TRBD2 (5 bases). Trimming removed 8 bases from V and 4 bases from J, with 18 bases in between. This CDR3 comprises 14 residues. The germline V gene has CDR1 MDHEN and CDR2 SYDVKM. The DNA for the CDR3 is TGTGCCAGCTCTACCCCCGGGATTTCTTACGAGCAGTACTTC. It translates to CASSTPGISYEQYF.